A single T cell receptor (beta chain) is shown here with its context. The sample belongs to a study of T-cell memory formation after mild COVID-19. Via MiXCR, TCRdb re-called the 5' RACE reads, giving one row per CDR3 protein. This table has about 310,000 distinct CDR3 sequences, approximately 15% appearing once. Germline CDR1 reads SSHAT; CDR2 reads FNYEAQ (reference sequence). The CDR3 is 12 amino acids. The specimen was PBMCs or a T cell subset sorted from them (not recorded which). The chain has TRBV7-7 and TRBJ2-5; 7 bases match TRBD2. The sequence was collected from a man aged 18 to 29 who had mild COVID-19 (a few samples of this study predate the infection). Cell type and time point are not known. CDR3 residues: CASTSDQETQYF. The DNA of the CDR3 is TGTGCTAGTACTAGCGACCAAGAGACCCAGTACTTC.